The entry below gives a single T cell receptor (beta chain) sequence along with its context. This entry belongs to a study of blood T cell repertoires in COVID-19. In the study overall: Sites across the United States, Italy and Spain contributed samples from acute and convalescent COVID-19. Sample material is recorded as cDNA or gDNA derived from T cells, B-cell-depleted T cells, or PBMCs.

This CDR3 has 14 amino acids. Germline-derived CDR1 and CDR2 are KGHDR and SFDVKD. J was trimmed by 8 bases and V by 3 bases; bases with no gene match: 8. In the original processing: Quantification of nucleated cells was approximated via reference gene primer amplification. TCRdb's copy holds only in-frame clones and misses some; the assay was immunoSEQ multiplex PCR. The DNA gave D and trimming, while V, J and clone size come from that table. Counted here are about 150,000 clones, just under 85% occurring once; the ten biggest clones make up 3% to 3.5%. The rearrangement joins TRBV24-1 to TRBJ1-2; 7 bases map to TRBD1. The specimen sequenced was peripheral blood. This clonotype originated in a woman older than 75 with acute or convalescent COVID-19. The chain's CDR3 is CATSDPGQQSGYTF. CDR3 DNA: TGTGCCACCAGTGATCCGGGACAGCAAAGCGGCTACACCTTC.